The next 30 T cell receptor beta chains were all read from a single sample in a study of shared clonotypes between healthy human individuals (dated by TCRdb to about 2020). Library method: the immunoSEQ multiplex PCR assay. The immuneACCESS repertoire file appears here via TCRdb, limited to in-frame rearrangements. These files lack a portion of the clones; in checked studies, under half of the deficit traces to unresolved V genes, and the cause of the others is not known. This sample has about 2.4 million clones in its table, and approximately 94% of those were observed once. Together, the top ten hold around 0.37% of the sample. Sequencing used naive CD4+ T cells from PBMCs. Sample cell subset or site, as interpreted from the label and publication: CD45RA+ positively selected. These receptors originate from a man aged 18 to 30 in good health. Some clones in this sample may be carry-over from other donors' samples.

As regards this clone: The sample has other DNA sequences that encode this CDR3 too. The chain is built from TRBV7-2 and TRBJ2-5; 8 bases are shared with TRBD1. This CDR3 is 14 amino acids long. Germline values: CDR1 SGHTA, CDR2 FQGNSA. The junction had 6 bases not matched to a gene; V was cut back by 4 bases and J by 5 bases. CDR3 protein: CASSSQGAGETQYF. Written as DNA, the CDR3 is TGTGCCAGCAGCTCCCAGGGGGCAGGGGAGACCCAGTACTTC.

This clone was detected once. V usage is TRBV28 and J usage is TRBJ2-1, with 8 bases matching TRBD1. V lost 4 bases to trimming and J lost 7 bases; unmatched junction nucleotides: 9. Germline values: CDR1 MDHEN, CDR2 SYDVKM. This CDR3 comprises 15 residues. CDR3 loop: CASSSAGTGYNEQFF. Here the CDR3 DNA reads TGTGCCAGCAGTTCTGCGGGGACAGGCTATAATGAGCAGTTCTTC. Using reference TRBV28 and TRBJ2-1 for the parts outside the CDR3, the full variable domain is DVKVTQSSRYLVKRTGEKVFLECVQDMDHENMFWYRQDPGLGLRLIYFSYDVKMKEKGDIPEGYSVSREKKERFSLILESASTNQTSMYLCASSSAGTGYNEQFFGPGTRLTVL.

Points on this clone: This specimen includes other DNA sequences encoding the same CDR3. The DNA of the CDR3 is TGCGCCAGCAGCTTGGGGACAGCTAACTATGGCTACACCTTC. It codes for CASSLGTANYGYTF. The chain joins TRBV5-1 to TRBJ1-2; D may be TRBD1 (6 bases). The CDR3 sequence is 14 residues long. The V end was cut by 0 bases, the J end by 0 bases, with 6 bases between. CDR1 SGHRS and CDR2 YFSETQ come from the germline V gene.

This clone appeared once. The V call is TRBV4-1, the J call TRBJ1-4; the match to TRBD1 covers 8 bases. There are 20 residues in the CDR3. J gave up 4 bases and V 2 bases, and 18 bases lay outside the gene matches. Germline CDR1 MGHRA, CDR2 YSYEKL. The CDR3 protein is CASSQRVTGTGASFNEKLFF. In nucleotides, the CDR3 is TGCGCCAGCAGCCAACGAGTAACCGGGACAGGAGCCTCTTTTAATGAAAAACTGTTTTTT.

Only one count was recorded for this clone. The chain is built from TRBV29-1 and TRBJ2-3; 7 bases map to TRBD2. With V trimmed by 3 bases and J by 1 base, 10 bases remained unmatched. Germline assignment: CDR1 SQVTM and CDR2 ANQGSEA. CDR3 length equals 16 residues. The CDR3 loop is CSVERLAVQGTDTQYF. In DNA, the CDR3 is TGCAGCGTTGAGCGCCTAGCGGTCCAAGGCACAGATACGCAGTATTTT.

The chain joins TRBV6-6 to TRBJ1-1, with D hard to call. The germline gives CDR1 MNHNY, CDR2 SVGAGI (reference sequence). Trimming removed 5 bases from V and 0 bases from J, with 7 bases in between. The CDR3 has 13 amino acids. The chain's CDR3 is CASSDVMNTEAFF. CDR3 in DNA: TGTGCCAGCAGTGATGTGATGAACACTGAAGCTTTCTTT.

The chain couples TRBV5-4 to TRBJ1-4; tentatively, D is TRBD1 (5 bases). CDR3 length: 15 amino acids. Germline V lookup: CDR1 SGHNT, CDR2 YYREEE (reference sequence). V was trimmed by 4 bases and J by 7 bases, leaving 17 bases between them. The CDR3 DNA is TGTGCCAGCAGCCAGGGAGGGGCCGGCAGTGAAAAACTGTTTTTT. The encoded protein is CASSQGGAGSEKLFF.

The chain joins TRBV10-3 to TRBJ1-6; TRBD1 aligns across 8 bases. The CDR3 extends over 17 amino acids. Trimming took 3 bases from V and 11 from J; bases not matched to a gene: 15. Germline lookup yields CDR1 ENHRY and CDR2 SYGVKD. Written as DNA, the CDR3 is TGTGCCATCAGTGACTCAAGGACAGGGAGTTGGAAAACACCCCTCCACTTT. Translation: CAISDSRTGSWKTPLHF.

The chain couples TRBV6-1 to TRBJ1-5; no firm D call. V was cut by 7 bases and J by 4 bases, with 14 bases left in between. Germline V gives CDR1 MNHNS, CDR2 SASEGT. The CDR3 is made up of 14 amino acids. This CDR3 reads CASNTRPQNQPQHF. CDR3 coding DNA: TGTGCCAGCAACACACGTCCCCAAAATCAGCCCCAGCATTTT.

The genes are TRBV5-1 and TRBJ2-5; D gene unclear. The CDR3 runs 13 residues. V dropped 1 base and J dropped 5 bases, with 9 bases sitting between them. CDR1 and CDR2 from the germline V gene are SGHRS and YFSETQ. CDR3 residues: CASSLLTFETQYF. CDR3 sequence (DNA): TGCGCCAGCAGCTTGCTAACTTTTGAGACCCAGTACTTC.

The gene calls are TRBV6-6 and TRBJ2-1, with TRBD2 identical over 7 bases. The junction had 4 bases not matched to a gene; V was cut back by 5 bases and J by 9 bases. The CDR3 has 12 residues. CDR1 and CDR2 from the germline V gene are MNHNY and SVGAGI (reference sequence). The CDR3 DNA follows: TGTGCCAGCAGTACCGGGACTATTGAGCAGTTCTTC. Its protein product is CASSTGTIEQFF.

The V call is TRBV30, the J call TRBJ2-1; the D call may be TRBD1 or TRBD2 (5 bases each). The V end lost 8 bases, the J end lost 0 bases, and 8 bases lay between the germline ends. The length of the CDR3 is 12 residues. Looked up from germline, CDR1 is GTSNPN and CDR2 is SVGIG (reference sequence). CDR3 residues: CARGPSYNEQFF. As DNA, the CDR3 is TGTGCCAGGGGACCCTCCTACAATGAGCAGTTCTTC.

V is TRBV15 and J is TRBJ1-4; 9 bases match TRBD1. This CDR3 has 15 residues. CDR1 LNHNV and CDR2 YYDKDF come from the germline V gene (reference sequence). V was clipped by 2 bases and J by 8 bases; unmatched bases: 6. CDR3 sequence reads: CATSRRTGVREKLFF. The CDR3 bases are TGTGCCACCAGCAGAAGGACAGGGGTTCGGGAAAAACTGTTTTTT. Looking up the rest from reference TRBV15 and TRBJ1-4 gives the full variable domain: DAMVIQNPRYQVTQFGKPVTLSCSQTLNHNVMYWYQQKSSQAPKLLFHYYDKDFNNEADTPDNFQSRRPNTSFCFLDIRSPGLGDTAMYLCATSRRTGVREKLFFGSGTQLSVL.

The chain uses TRBV28 and TRBJ1-1; D is undetermined. From germline, CDR1 is MDHEN and CDR2 SYDVKM. The CDR3 consists of 14 residues. V dropped 6 bases and J dropped 3 bases, with 14 bases sitting between them. CDR3 sequence: CASSPESGYTEAFF. The CDR3, as DNA: TGTGCCAGCAGCCCGGAGTCCGGTTACACTGAAGCTTTCTTT.

J is TRBJ2-2 and V is TRBV6-1, with D perhaps given as TRBD1 or TRBD2 (5 bases each). V was cut by 8 bases and J by 4 bases, with 17 bases left in between. Germline CDR1 MNHNS, CDR2 SASEGT. This CDR3 has 15 amino acids. CDR3 sequence reads: CASFGAALLTGELFF. The CDR3 DNA follows: TGTGCCAGCTTCGGGGCCGCATTACTCACCGGGGAGCTGTTTTTT.

The V and J genes are TRBV28 and TRBJ1-3; perhaps TRBD1 as D (6 bases). The CDR3 runs 13 residues. Germline assignment: CDR1 MDHEN and CDR2 SYDVKM. The V end was cut by 8 bases, the J end by 3 bases, with 11 bases between. CDR3 residues: CASGDISGNTIYF. CDR3 nucleotide sequence: TGTGCCAGCGGGGACATTAGTGGAAACACCATATATTTT.

The genes are TRBV28 and TRBJ2-1; no firm D call. The V gene's germline CDR1 is MDHEN and CDR2 SYDVKM. V lost 4 bases, J lost 11 bases, and 15 bases lay in between. The length of the CDR3 is 13 residues. The DNA for the CDR3 is TGTGCCAGCAGTTCCCTAGTAATCTGGAAGCAGTTCTTC. Translated: CASSSLVIWKQFF. The variable domain in full, with the rest retrieved from reference TRBV28 and TRBJ2-1, is DVKVTQSSRYLVKRTGEKVFLECVQDMDHENMFWYRQDPGLGLRLIYFSYDVKMKEKGDIPEGYSVSREKKERFSLILESASTNQTSMYLCASSSLVIWKQFFGPGTRLTVL.

On this clone itself: The same CDR3 arises from other DNA sequences in this sample as well. The chain uses TRBV5-1 and TRBJ2-3, with D tentatively TRBD1 or TRBD2 (5 bases each). CDR1 and CDR2 from the germline V gene are SGHRS and YFSETQ. Trimming removed 4 bases from V and 0 bases from J, with 12 bases in between. The CDR3 length is 15 residues. The CDR3, as DNA: TGCGCCAGCAGCAACCGGGACCGTAGCACAGATACGCAGTATTTT. This translates into CASSNRDRSTDTQYF.

This chain links TRBV6-6 with TRBJ1-3; maybe TRBD1 (5 bases). The CDR3 contains 15 residues. Germline-derived CDR1 and CDR2 are MNHNY and SVGAGI (reference sequence). Trimming cost V 2 bases and J 2 bases, with 10 bases left between them. The CDR3 spells CASSYLGTAGNTIYF. The DNA of the CDR3 is TGTGCCAGCAGTTACCTCGGGACGGCTGGAAACACCATATATTTT.

This sequence joins TRBV28 and TRBJ1-4; D may be TRBD1 (5 bases). The V gene lost 5 bases and the J gene lost 7 bases, with 14 bases spanning the gap. The germline gives CDR1 MDHEN, CDR2 SYDVKM. CDR3 length: 14 residues. CDR3 coding DNA: TGTGCCAGCAGTGAAACCAGGGTGGGTGAAAAACTGTTTTTT. Translated, it gives CASSETRVGEKLFF.

A few counts support this clone. The chain joins TRBV7-3 to TRBJ1-5; D remains unclear. Germline V gene lookup returns CDR1 SGHTA and CDR2 FQGTGA. This CDR3 contains 15 residues. V gave up 0 bases and J gave up 4 bases, with 10 bases separating them. The CDR3 nucleotides are TGTGCCAGCAGCTTAACAAGGGAGGAGAATCAGCCCCAGCATTTT. Encoded protein: CASSLTREENQPQHF.

The rearrangement links TRBV9 to TRBJ1-4; TRBD1 is a possible D gene (5 bases). V was shortened by 2 bases and J by 7 bases, with 15 bases between the two germline ends. This CDR3 is built from 15 residues. CDR1 is SGDLS, CDR2 YYNGEE, per germline. CDR3 residues: CASSVDNGRGEKLFF. Written as DNA, the CDR3 is TGTGCCAGCAGCGTTGATAATGGTAGGGGTGAAAAACTGTTTTTT. The variable domain in full, completed from reference TRBV9 and TRBJ1-4, reads DSGVTQTPKHLITATGQRVTLRCSPRSGDLSVYWYQQSLDQGLQFLIQYYNGEERAKGNILERFSAQQFPDLHSELNLSSLELGDSALYFCASSVDNGRGEKLFFGSGTQLSVL.

This chain uses TRBV11-2 with TRBJ1-2, with 8 bases identical to TRBD1. Trimming cost V 3 bases and J 14 bases; bases outside gene matches: 8. The V gene's germline CDR1 is SGHAT and CDR2 FQNNGV. This CDR3 contains 12 residues. The chain's CDR3 is CASSFTGQGRTF. In DNA, the CDR3 is TGTGCCAGCAGCTTTACCGGACAGGGTAGAACCTTC.

The J gene is TRBJ2-3, the V gene TRBV4-1, with D possibly matching TRBD1 (6 bases). Germline V gene data show CDR1 as MGHRA and CDR2 as YSYEKL. This CDR3 is built from 15 residues. Trimming removed 0 bases from V and 4 bases from J, with 11 bases in between. This CDR3 is CASSQDRGRADTQYF. In DNA form, the CDR3 reads TGCGCCAGCAGCCAAGACAGGGGTAGGGCAGATACGCAGTATTTT.

The chain joins TRBV5-1 to TRBJ1-1; unclear D gene. Germline CDR1 reads SGHRS; CDR2 reads YFSETQ. CDR3 length equals 13 residues. V lost 1 base and J 0 bases, leaving 4 bases between the germline ends. For the CDR3, the DNA is TGCGCCAGCAGCTTGTTTATGAACACTGAAGCTTTCTTT. It yields the protein CASSLFMNTEAFF. The complete variable domain, with remaining parts taken from reference TRBV5-1 and TRBJ1-1, reads KAGVTQTPRYLIKTRGQQVTLSCSPISGHRSVSWYQQTPGQGLQFLFEYFSETQRNKGNFPGRFSGRQFSNSRSEMNVSTLELGDSALYLCASSLFMNTEAFFGQGTRLTVV.

The chain joins TRBV7-2 to TRBJ2-1; the match to TRBD2 covers 8 bases. The CDR3 sequence is 13 residues long. The J segment lost 8 bases and the V segment lost 5 bases, leaving 5 bases of the junction unmatched. CDR1 is SGHTA, CDR2 FQGNSA, per germline. The DNA for the CDR3 is TGTGCCAGCAGCGTTGTGACTAGCGATGAGCAGTTCTTC. This gives the protein CASSVVTSDEQFF.

In DNA, the CDR3 is TGTGCCAGCAGGACCGGACTAGCGGCCTCCTACGAGCAGTACTTC. Translated: CASRTGLAASYEQYF. The rearrangement links TRBV6-5 to TRBJ2-7; 10 bases fit TRBD2. The CDR3 loop spans 15 amino acids. Losses at the gene ends were 6 bases for V and 0 bases for J; bases not matched to a gene: 5. Per germline, CDR1 MNHEY and CDR2 SVGAGI.

The CDR3 protein is CASSSFYEQYF. The CDR3, as DNA: TGTGCCAGCAGTTCTTTCTACGAGCAGTACTTC. V gene TRBV6-5 combines with J gene TRBJ2-7; D is undetermined. This CDR3 comprises 11 residues. Germline V gives CDR1 MNHEY, CDR2 SVGAGI. V gave up 4 bases and J gave up 3 bases, with 4 bases separating them.

The J gene is TRBJ2-3, the V gene TRBV27; D might be TRBD1 (5 bases). V was trimmed by 6 bases and J by 4 bases, leaving 20 bases between them. CDR1 and CDR2 from the germline V gene are MNHEY and SMNVEV (reference sequence). The CDR3 consists of 16 residues. CDR3 residues: CASSLHPAGIPDTQYF. DNA of the CDR3: TGTGCCAGCAGCCTTCATCCAGCAGGGATTCCAGATACGCAGTATTTT.

The chain has TRBV5-6 and TRBJ1-1; TRBD1 agrees at 7 bases. This CDR3 is built from 15 residues. V trimming: 2 bases; J trimming: 4 bases; junction bases outside the gene matches: 8. The germline V gene has CDR1 SGHDT and CDR2 YYEEEE. This chain's CDR3 is CASSFLDREATEAFF. In nucleotides, the CDR3 is TGTGCCAGCAGCTTCCTTGACAGGGAGGCCACTGAAGCTTTCTTT. Together with reference TRBV5-6 and TRBJ1-1, the CDR3 gives the full variable domain: DAGVTQSPTHLIKTRGQQVTLRCSPKSGHDTVSWYQQALGQGPQFIFQYYEEEERQRGNFPDRFSGHQFPNYSSELNVNALLLGDSALYLCASSFLDREATEAFFGQGTRLTVV.